The rows below give T cell receptor beta chains drawn from one sample of a study of T cells expressing NK-cell markers. TCRdb reanalyzed the 5' RACE reads and collapses them to one entry per CDR3 protein, without DNA. This sample's clone table lists under 200,000 distinct CDR3 sequences. The specimen was blood T cells: a sorted CD56 or NKG2C T cell subset, CD4+ or CD8+ T cells, or bulk PBMC T cells (not recorded which). The receptors derive from a woman aged 18 to 75 in good health. Both conserved end residues are part of each CDR3. Each record gives: J gene, V gene, CDR3 protein.

>TRBJ2-7|TRBV2
CASRATSGGYEQYF
>TRBJ1-1|TRBV7-8
CASSLGTSLPAFF
>TRBJ2-2|TRBV27
CASSFEVNTGELFF
>TRBJ1-4|TRBV14
CASSQVTSATNEKLFF
>TRBJ2-5|TRBV7-3
CASSSPWRGTSGSAQTQYF
>TRBJ2-1|TRBV5-1
CASSLEAGSGSYNEQFF
>TRBJ1-2|TRBV20-1
CSASNSGGGGYTF
>TRBJ1-2|TRBV4-2
CASSQDKTGYGYTF
>TRBJ2-1|TRBV18
CASSPAQSYNEQFF
>TRBJ2-5|TRBV6-1
CASSPTGIETQYF
>TRBJ1-1|TRBV6-1
CASSTGTANTEAFF
>TRBJ1-1|TRBV25-1
CASTLTDTEAFF
>TRBJ2-1|TRBV13
CASSFLLSGGAYNEQFF
>TRBJ2-4|TRBV2
CASSEWTGVNIQYF
>TRBJ1-3|TRBV29-1
CSVGEPSTIYF
>TRBJ1-2|TRBV20-1
CSANRGDYGYTF
>TRBJ1-2|TRBV2
CASSDPFDRRGGYTF
>TRBJ1-4|TRBV12-3/TRBV12-4
CASMEEAYVKLFF
>TRBJ2-5|TRBV7-2
CASSYGRGETQYF
>TRBJ1-2|TRBV7-3
CASSLTSAGTYGYTF
>TRBJ2-3|TRBV4-2
CASSQEGLAAGTDTQYF
>TRBJ2-7|TRBV20-1
CSARKGLDQQYF
>TRBJ1-1|TRBV6-5
CASGQGFEAFF
>TRBJ2-2|TRBV29-1
CSFRRDPGELFF
>TRBJ2-1|TRBV9
CASSPQPGPYNEQFF
>TRBJ2-2|TRBV7-2
CASSRSGTAGELFF
>TRBJ2-5|TRBV29-1
CSVDRTGTETQYF
>TRBJ1-1|TRBV11-2
CASSAWSGAFF
>TRBJ2-1|TRBV7-9
CAAGKDSYNEQFF
>TRBJ1-2|TRBV2
CASTKDRAGGYTF
>TRBJ2-7|TRBV20-1
CSAGDGYEQYF
>TRBJ2-1|TRBV7-9
CASRGSYNEQFF
>TRBJ2-5|TRBV2
CASSEERLAGGQETQYF
>TRBJ2-7|TRBV12-3/TRBV12-4
CASKTPDSEQYF
>TRBJ2-3|TRBV20-1
CSATSGLAGGTSTDTQYF
>TRBJ2-2|TRBV25-1
CASMGHTNTGELFF
>TRBJ1-2|TRBV9
CASSVVTPPGYGYTF
>TRBJ2-2|TRBV11-1
CASSLFAANTGELFF
>TRBJ2-4|TRBV30
CAWSTSLGIQYF
>TRBJ2-5|TRBV5-5
CASSSETVLGETQYF
>TRBJ2-1|TRBV20-1
CSAPSQGRDEQFF
>TRBJ2-7|TRBV7-2
CASSPTGALYEQYF
>TRBJ2-7|TRBV5-1
CASSYNLNGANSYEQYF
>TRBJ1-5|TRBV12-3/TRBV12-4
CASSRDGLLPPQHF
>TRBJ2-2|TRBV29-1
CSVNQGGYSGELFF
>TRBJ2-1|TRBV7-2
CASSSTSGREFF
>TRBJ2-5|TRBV2
CASSFQGTFGETQYF
>TRBJ1-6|TRBV11-2
CASSLDRHSGPLHF
>TRBJ1-2|TRBV28
CASSPMDRVYGYTF
>TRBJ1-1|TRBV20-1
CSARSDDRDRAEAFF
>TRBJ1-3|TRBV11-2
CASSLRSRSQGVDTIYF
>TRBJ1-6|TRBV6-5
CASSYDGRQRKNSPLHF
>TRBJ2-2|TRBV5-1
CASSLAEVLGGTGELFF
>TRBJ2-1|TRBV12-3/TRBV12-4
CASRLGTSGDNEQFF
>TRBJ2-7|TRBV10-3
CAISESPGGQRGQYF
>TRBJ1-6|TRBV11-2
CASSLEQGSLDSPLHF
>TRBJ2-7|TRBV11-2
CASSLALRDRPYEQYF